The rows below give T cell receptor beta chains drawn from one sample of a study of OX40 agonist ivuxolimab in advanced cancers. Some clones are missing from TCRdb's copy, which holds only in-frame ones; the method was immunoSEQ multiplex PCR. The data contain approximately 50,000 clones, roughly 94% of them singletons. Sequencing used CD4+ or CD8+ T cells sorted from blood, obtained in a trial of the OX40 agonist ivuxolimab. Receptors originate from an adult with an advanced solid tumor such as melanoma, head and neck, liver or kidney cancer. Both conserved end residues are part of each CDR3.

j_call v_call cdr3_length cdr3_aa
TRBJ2-2 TRBV2 13 CASSEADTGELFF
TRBJ2-7 TRBV27 17 CASSPGTSGSVPYEQYF
TRBJ2-1 TRBV29-1 16 CSFLRTSGRPDNEQFF
TRBJ2-1 TRBV9 18 CASSAPTSGRHLYNEQFF
TRBJ1-2 TRBV5-5 15 CASIPPDRGNYGYTF
TRBJ1-2 TRBV5-6 15 CASSPDIRDVYGYTF
TRBJ1-2 TRBV19 17 CASHRAGTGGKSYGYTF
TRBJ2-7 TRBV14 15 CASSQGHGYSYEQYF
TRBJ2-5 TRBV9 16 CASSVGPFLYQETQYF
TRBJ2-1 TRBV9 14 CASSSTRNHNEQFF
TRBJ2-7 TRBV6-6 14 CASEPGTASYEQYF
TRBJ2-1 TRBV7-9 15 CASSLGLAGWNEQFF
TRBJ2-7 TRBV7-8 12 CASGTPTYEQYF
TRBJ1-1 TRBV7-3 14 CASSLDRVGTEAFF
TRBJ1-3 TRBV19 15 CASSIWDYSGNTIYF
TRBJ2-3 TRBV27 15 CASSAGTGGTDTQYF
TRBJ1-2 TRBV19 16 CASSSRQGAQDYGYTF
TRBJ2-7 TRBV10-1 18 CASSACLALDGGTFEQYF
TRBJ2-5 TRBV19 15 CASSSHEGGGETQYF
TRBJ2-2 TRBV5-6 14 CASSSPSNTGELFF
TRBJ2-3 TRBV27 18 CASSLSWTGRPSTDTQYF
TRBJ2-7 TRBV2 14 CASSGAGSSYEQYF
TRBJ2-7 TRBV7-2 17 CASSFGGGAALGYEQYF
TRBJ2-7 TRBV27 14 CASSFSGGVHEQYF
TRBJ2-1 TRBV25-1 11 CATADYNEQFF
TRBJ2-1 TRBV7-3 18 CASSLISGRASMYNEQFF
TRBJ1-5 TRBV4-1 15 CASSQESDINQPQHF
TRBJ1-2 TRBV7-6 17 CASSSSGGPGQLYGYTF
TRBJ1-1 TRBV7-3 15 CASSLLRRLNTEAFF
TRBJ2-1 TRBV7-2 16 CASSVGSGSSYNEQFF
TRBJ2-7 TRBV7-2 17 CASSPEWGTSESYEQYF
TRBJ1-2 TRBV5-6 14 CASSFGGANYGYTF
TRBJ1-2 TRBV6-5 15 CASSNSGTSNYGYTF
TRBJ2-1 TRBV13 16 CASSFSGGPTYNEQFF
TRBJ1-1 TRBV28 15 CASSLRTGGYTEAFF
TRBJ2-7 TRBV25-1 15 CASSGFRDRLYEQYF
TRBJ2-7 TRBV5-4 16 CASSLGHQERKGEQYF
TRBJ2-1 TRBV9 14 CASSGPSGSAEQFF
TRBJ2-1 TRBV5-1 16 CASSLAGGRTYNEQFF
TRBJ2-1 TRBV6-4 16 CASSETSGSSYNEQFF
TRBJ2-1 TRBV5-1 17 CASSLELAGSRYNEQFF
TRBJ2-7 TRBV27 12 CASSFSGNEQYF
TRBJ2-2 TRBV21-1 14 CASTQGANTGELFF
TRBJ2-3 TRBV9 14 CASSPGGRTDTQYF
TRBJ2-2 TRBV7-9 16 CASAMGRDLNTGELFF
TRBJ2-3 TRBV4-1 13 CASSQVDTDTQYF
TRBJ2-3 TRBV4-1 14 CASSLLAGSDTQYF
TRBJ2-5 TRBV11-3 14 CASSLREEQETQYF
TRBJ2-7 TRBV5-1 13 CASRGDGSYEQYF